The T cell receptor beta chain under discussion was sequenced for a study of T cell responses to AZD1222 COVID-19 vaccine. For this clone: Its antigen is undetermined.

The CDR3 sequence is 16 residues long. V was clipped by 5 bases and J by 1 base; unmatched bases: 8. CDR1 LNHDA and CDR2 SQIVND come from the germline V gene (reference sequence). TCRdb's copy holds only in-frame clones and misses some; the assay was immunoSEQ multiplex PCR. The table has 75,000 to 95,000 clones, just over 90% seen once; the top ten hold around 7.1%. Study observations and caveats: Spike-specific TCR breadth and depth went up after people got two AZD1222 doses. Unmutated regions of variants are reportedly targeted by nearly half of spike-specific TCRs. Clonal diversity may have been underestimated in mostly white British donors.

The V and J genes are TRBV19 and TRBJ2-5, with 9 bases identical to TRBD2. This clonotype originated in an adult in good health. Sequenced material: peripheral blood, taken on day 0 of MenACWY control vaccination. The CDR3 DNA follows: TGTGCCAGTAGTGTGGGACTAGCATCAGGCCAAGAGACCCAGTACTTC. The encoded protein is CASSVGLASGQETQYF.